The TCR beta chain described here comes from a study of early T cells in non-severe SARS-CoV-2 infection. Study results and limitations: Comparison of clonotypes with VDJdb favored anti-spike CD8 responses while missing private and CD4 specificities.

Unique molecular identifier tags were affixed to discrete cDNA molecules. Each CDR3 protein is one row after TCRdb ran MiXCR on the 5' RACE reads. The sample holds 85,000 to 120,000 distinct CDR3 sequences, around 13% seen once. Deletions cut 9 bases from V and 2 bases from J, with 9 bases between. The length of the CDR3 is 12 residues. Germline loops: CDR1 KGHDR, CDR2 SFDVKD. Many counts were recorded for this clonotype. Antigen unknown. The genes are TRBV24-1 and TRBJ1-2; D is uncertain. Sequencing was performed on whole blood. The origin of this receptor is an adult who was a healthcare worker with PCR-confirmed SARS-CoV-2 infection or an uninfected control (not recorded which). Here the CDR3 DNA reads TGTGCCACCGCGGCGGGGAACTATGGCTACACCTTC. It specifies CATAAGNYGYTF.